The next 29 T cell receptor beta chains were all read from a single sample in a study of blood T cell repertoires in COVID-19 (TCRdb year 2020). Libraries were prepared through the immunoSEQ multiplex PCR assay. The table was pulled from immuneACCESS by TCRdb, which kept in-frame rearrangements only. Such tables lose some clones; where checked, under half of the loss comes from unresolved V genes, and the rest has no known cause. This sample is represented by about 240,000 clones; approximately 87% of them were singletons. The ten largest clones represent 6.2% of the sample. Sequenced: peripheral blood. The receptors stem from a man between 60 and 70 years old with acute or convalescent COVID-19.

The chain recombines TRBV19 with TRBJ1-1; D is unclear. The V end was cut by 3 bases, the J end by 3 bases, with 11 bases between. This CDR3 contains 14 residues. In germline, CDR1 is LNHDA, CDR2 SQIVND (reference sequence). In DNA, the CDR3 is TGTGCCAGTAGTATTGGGCGGGGATACACTGAAGCTTTCTTT. As protein: CASSIGRGYTEAFF. The full variable domain, in which reference TRBV19 and TRBJ1-1 provide the parts outside the CDR3, is DGGITQSPKYLFRKEGQNVTLSCEQNLNHDAMYWYRQDPGQGLRLIYYSQIVNDFQKGDIAEGYSVSREKKESFPLTVTSAQKNPTAFYLCASSIGRGYTEAFFGQGTRLTVV.

The chain couples TRBV11-2 to TRBJ1-2; D is ambiguous. The CDR3 runs 12 residues. Germline CDR1 reads SGHAT; CDR2 reads FQNNGV. V was cut by 2 bases and J by 8 bases, with 9 bases left in between. CDR3 residues: CASSLIRSGYTF. The CDR3 bases are TGTGCCAGCAGCTTAATAAGAAGCGGCTACACCTTC.

The chain links TRBV3-1 (or the pseudogene TRBV3-2) to TRBJ1-1; D may be TRBD1 (5 bases). The germline gives CDR1 LGHDT, CDR2 YNNKEL (reference sequence). V was shortened by 3 bases and J by 5 bases, with 7 bases between the two germline ends. The CDR3 loop spans 12 amino acids. CDR3 DNA sequence: TGTGCCAGCAGCCAGGGGCTTACTGAAGCTTTCTTT. Translating it yields CASSQGLTEAFF.

The J gene is TRBJ2-1, the V gene TRBV25-1; maybe TRBD1 (6 bases). Per the germline V gene, CDR1 is MGHDK and CDR2 is SYGVNS. The CDR3 has 16 residues. V lost 1 base and J 2 bases, leaving 12 bases between the germline ends. The CDR3 loop reads CASSEWAQGPYNEQFF. In DNA, the CDR3 is TGTGCCAGCAGTGAATGGGCACAGGGTCCCTACAATGAGCAGTTCTTC.

The J gene is TRBJ2-2, the V gene TRBV7-9, with TRBD1 as a possible D gene (8 bases). Germline V gene data show CDR1 as SEHNR and CDR2 as FQNEAQ (reference sequence). The CDR3 is 16 amino acids. The ends were cut back, 7 bases at V and 4 bases at J, with 19 bases in the middle. The CDR3 is CASKRAQGEGTGELFF. The CDR3 coding sequence is TGTGCCAGCAAGAGGGCACAGGGGGAGGGCACCGGGGAGCTGTTTTTT.

The V and J genes are TRBV5-6 and TRBJ1-5; TRBD1 matches 7 bases. This CDR3 has 13 amino acids. V was pared by 4 bases and J by 5 bases, with 3 bases of the junction left unmatched. CDR1 SGHDT and CDR2 YYEEEE come from the germline V gene. The CDR3 reads CASSRGTDQPQHF. The CDR3 DNA reads as TGTGCCAGCAGCAGGGGGACAGATCAGCCCCAGCATTTT.

The V and J genes are TRBV11-3 and TRBJ2-5; no definite D call. From germline, CDR1 is SGHNT and CDR2 YENEEA. V lost 5 bases and J lost 1, with 23 bases in between. This CDR3 is built from 18 residues. The CDR3 bases are TGTGCCAGCAGCCCCTCAAAGGCGGTGTCACTTTTCCAAGAGACCCAGTACTTC. Amino acids: CASSPSKAVSLFQETQYF.

This chain's CDR3 is CASSSTGTGGDETQYF. CDR3 sequence (DNA): TGCGCCAGCAGCTCTACCGGGACAGGGGGCGACGAGACCCAGTACTTC. The chain uses TRBV5-1 and TRBJ2-5; TRBD1 agrees at 12 bases. The CDR3 runs to 16 residues. The V gene end was trimmed by 3 bases and the J gene end by 5 bases; junction bases not matched to a gene: 8. CDR1 and CDR2 (germline): SGHRS, YFSETQ.

The chain links TRBV4-3 to TRBJ1-1, with 10 bases lining up with TRBD1. V trimming: 2 bases; J trimming: 0 bases; junction bases outside the gene matches: 6. Germline V gives CDR1 LGHNA, CDR2 YSLEER. This CDR3 has 17 residues. CDR3 in amino acids: CASSQSTGTGVNTEAFF. The DNA of the CDR3 is TGCGCCAGCAGCCAATCGACAGGGACAGGGGTGAACACTGAAGCTTTCTTT.

The chain recombines TRBV11-3 with TRBJ2-6, with 7 bases matching TRBD1. This CDR3 is 20 amino acids long. V was pared by 0 bases and J by 4 bases, with 15 bases of the junction left unmatched. CDR1 is SGHNT, CDR2 YENEEA, per germline. The CDR3 region is CASSLEFKGQKLDGANVLTF. In nucleotides, the CDR3 is TGTGCCAGCAGCTTAGAATTCAAGGGACAGAAGTTGGACGGGGCCAACGTCCTGACTTTC.

The gene calls are TRBV27 and TRBJ1-2, with 7 bases that match TRBD1. The V segment lost 3 bases and the J segment 3 bases; nucleotides outside the gene matches: 7. Germline CDR1 and CDR2: MNHEY and SMNVEV (reference sequence). This CDR3 has 15 residues. Here the CDR3 DNA reads TGTGCCAGCAGTTTTAGGGGGCAGGCGGACTATGGCTACACCTTC. It specifies CASSFRGQADYGYTF.

This chain joins TRBV4-3 and TRBJ1-2; the match to TRBD1 covers 7 bases. Germline CDR1 is LGHNA and CDR2 is YSLEER. The length of the CDR3 is 14 residues. V gave up 2 bases and J gave up 2 bases; unmatched junction bases: 2. CDR3 in amino acids: CASSQFRGNYGYTF. DNA of the CDR3: TGCGCCAGCAGCCAATTCAGGGGGAACTATGGCTACACCTTC.

This clone was seen a few times. The rearrangement links TRBV15 to TRBJ1-5, with a possible D match to TRBD1 (5 bases). The CDR3 totals 15 residues. With 3 bases removed from V and 3 bases from J, the gap between germline ends came to 12 bases. CDR1 LNHNV and CDR2 YYDKDF come from the germline V gene (reference sequence). In DNA, the CDR3 is TGTGCCACCAGCAGGGAACGACAGCCCAATCAGCCCCAGCATTTT. Translation gives CATSRERQPNQPQHF.

The V gene is TRBV2, the J gene TRBJ1-5, with TRBD1 as a possible D gene (5 bases). The CDR3 contains 14 residues. V dropped 4 bases and J dropped 7 bases, with 14 bases sitting between them. CDR1 and CDR2 (germline): SNHLY, FYNNEI. CDR3 coding DNA: TGTGCCAGCAGTGGGAGGGTGAGGGGCCAGCCCCAGCATTTT. This translates into CASSGRVRGQPQHF.

This clone was found once. The same CDR3 also results from other DNA sequences found in this sample. This rearrangement joins TRBV7-2 to TRBJ2-7, with TRBD1 identical over 7 bases. Losses at the gene ends were 3 bases for V and 2 bases for J; bases not matched to a gene: 4. This CDR3 has 14 residues. The germline CDR1 and CDR2 sequences are SGHTA and FQGNSA. The CDR3 region is CASSFRQGPYEQYF. The CDR3 nucleotides read TGTGCCAGCAGCTTTAGACAGGGTCCCTACGAGCAGTACTTC.

This chain joins TRBV4-3 and TRBJ2-5; tentative D call: TRBD2 (6 bases). The CDR3 covers 13 residues. CDR1 LGHNA and CDR2 YSLEER come from the germline V gene. Trimming pared 2 bases from V and 5 bases from J, leaving 9 bases between. CDR3 in amino acids: CASSQQEGETQYF. The DNA of the CDR3 is TGCGCCAGCAGCCAACAGGAGGGGGAGACCCAGTACTTC.

V usage is TRBV28 and J usage is TRBJ2-7; D is perhaps TRBD2 (6 bases). V was pared by 6 bases and J by 7 bases, with 16 bases between. The CDR3 is 13 amino acids. Germline V lookup: CDR1 MDHEN, CDR2 SYDVKM. CDR3 DNA sequence: TGTGCCAGCAGCCCGGACATCCGGGGGGAGCAGTACTTC. It translates to CASSPDIRGEQYF.

The V gene is TRBV10-3, the J gene TRBJ2-1; 11 positions agree with TRBD2. The germline gives CDR1 ENHRY, CDR2 SYGVKD. With 4 bases clipped from V and 6 bases from J, the junction kept 5 bases outside the gene matches. This CDR3 has 15 amino acids. The DNA for the CDR3 is TGTGCCATCAGTGGGGGACTAGCGGTGTTCAATGAGCAGTTCTTC. Its translation is CAISGGLAVFNEQFF.

The chain combines TRBV5-6 with TRBJ2-7; 15 positions match TRBD2. The CDR3 consists of 14 residues. Trimming removed 6 bases from V and 7 bases from J; junction bases left unmatched: 5. Germline V lookup: CDR1 SGHDT, CDR2 YYEEEE. CDR3 sequence reads: CASTLGLAGGEQYF. Here the CDR3 DNA reads TGTGCCAGCACCCTGGGACTAGCGGGAGGAGAGCAGTACTTC. Drawing the rest from reference TRBV5-6 and TRBJ2-7, the complete variable domain is DAGVTQSPTHLIKTRGQQVTLRCSPKSGHDTVSWYQQALGQGPQFIFQYYEEEERQRGNFPDRFSGHQFPNYSSELNVNALLLGDSALYLCASTLGLAGGEQYFGPGTRLTVT.

This clone was picked up a small number of times. The chain couples TRBV18 to TRBJ2-3; the match to TRBD1 covers 7 bases. Germline trimming cut 2 bases from V and 1 base from J; bases unmatched to any gene: 9. The CDR3 contains 17 residues. Looked up from germline, CDR1 is KGHSH and CDR2 is LQKENI. As DNA, the CDR3 is TGTGCCAGCTCACCAAGAGCCGGGACAGATGGCACAGATACGCAGTATTTT. This encodes CASSPRAGTDGTDTQYF.

The chain is built from TRBV5-5 and TRBJ2-5, with D perhaps matching TRBD2 (5 bases). This CDR3 has 15 residues. CDR1 and CDR2 from the germline V gene are SGHKS and YYEKEE (reference sequence). Trimming removed 1 base from V and 4 bases from J, with 14 bases in between. The CDR3, as DNA: TGTGCCAGCAGCTTGCCTCCTCCCAGCGGAGAGACCCAGTACTTC. Its protein is CASSLPPPSGETQYF.

The chain has TRBV9 and TRBJ1-1; TRBD1 is a possible D gene (5 bases). The CDR3 spans 15 residues. Germline assignment: CDR1 SGDLS and CDR2 YYNGEE. V shed 4 bases and J shed 1 base, with 14 bases lying between them. The CDR3 here is CASSPRPTENTEAFF. The CDR3, as DNA: TGTGCCAGCAGCCCACGCCCGACAGAGAACACTGAAGCTTTCTTT.

This chain links TRBV29-1 with TRBJ2-5, with 7 bases fitting TRBD1. This CDR3 is built from 15 residues. The junction had 9 bases not matched to a gene; V was cut back by 0 bases and J by 5 bases. Germline values: CDR1 SQVTM, CDR2 ANQGSEA. CDR3 nucleotides: TGCAGCGTTGAAGACCGGCAGGGGGTGGGGGAGACCCAGTACTTC. The encoded protein is CSVEDRQGVGETQYF.

The J gene is TRBJ2-3, the V gene TRBV6-5, with D perhaps TRBD1 (7 bases). V lost 2 bases and J lost 3, with 12 bases in between. Germline CDR1 MNHEY, CDR2 SVGAGI. The CDR3 contains 15 residues. This CDR3 is CASSYDRAGTDTQYF. The CDR3 DNA reads TGTGCCAGCAGTTACGACAGGGCGGGGACAGATACGCAGTATTTT.

The chain recombines TRBV29-1 with TRBJ2-1, with no clear D. V was clipped by 2 bases and J by 0 bases, with 17 bases between them. The CDR3 is 17 residues long. Germline V gives CDR1 SQVTM, CDR2 ANQGSEA. CDR3 nucleotide sequence: TGCAGCGTTGAAAGTAGGCTTGACAAACCCTCCTACAATGAGCAGTTCTTC. Amino acid sequence: CSVESRLDKPSYNEQFF.

The V gene is TRBV7-3, the J gene TRBJ2-7; 7 bases agree with TRBD2. The CDR3 contains 15 residues. J gave up 2 bases and V 4 bases, and 8 bases lay outside the gene matches. The germline CDR1 and CDR2 sequences are SGHTA and FQGTGA. The CDR3 DNA sequence: TGTGCCAGCAGCTCAGCCTCAGCGGGACCCTACGAGCAGTACTTC. It translates to CASSSASAGPYEQYF.

This sequence joins TRBV9 and TRBJ1-5, with D possibly matching TRBD1 (5 bases). Germline V gives CDR1 SGDLS, CDR2 YYNGEE. Between the trimmed V and J ends, which lost 0 bases and 2 bases, there was a span of 12 bases. This CDR3 comprises 16 residues. The CDR3 DNA reads TGTGCCAGCAGCGTAGGTGAAGGGGTTGGCAATCAGCCCCAGCATTTT. Protein sequence: CASSVGEGVGNQPQHF.

The chain combines TRBV28 with TRBJ1-1; D perhaps matches TRBD1 (5 bases). The V end was cut by 5 bases, the J end by 0 bases, with 19 bases between. The CDR3 is 17 residues long. Germline V CDR1 and CDR2: MDHEN, SYDVKM. CDR3 protein: CASSISSGLLLNTEAFF. The CDR3 DNA follows: TGTGCCAGCAGTATCAGCTCGGGACTCTTATTGAACACTGAAGCTTTCTTT. The full variable domain, completed using reference TRBV28 and TRBJ1-1, is DVKVTQSSRYLVKRTGEKVFLECVQDMDHENMFWYRQDPGLGLRLIYFSYDVKMKEKGDIPEGYSVSREKKERFSLILESASTNQTSMYLCASSISSGLLLNTEAFFGQGTRLTVV.

DNA of the CDR3: TGTGCCAGCAGCGTAGATACAGGGGCCTCTGGAAACACCATATATTTT. It is translated as CASSVDTGASGNTIYF. The chain is built from TRBV9 and TRBJ1-3; 7 bases line up with TRBD1. From germline, CDR1 is SGDLS and CDR2 YYNGEE. Trimming took 0 bases from V and 0 from J; bases not matched to a gene: 3. CDR3 length equals 16 residues.